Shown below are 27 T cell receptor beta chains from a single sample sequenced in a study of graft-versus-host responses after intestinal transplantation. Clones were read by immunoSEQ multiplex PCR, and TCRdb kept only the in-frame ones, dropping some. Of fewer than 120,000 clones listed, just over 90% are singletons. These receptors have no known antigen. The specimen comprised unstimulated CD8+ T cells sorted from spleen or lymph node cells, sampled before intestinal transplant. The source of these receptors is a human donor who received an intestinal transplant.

The CDR3 loop reads CASSHTNTGELFF. CDR3 DNA: TGCGCCAGCAGCCACACGAACACCGGGGAGCTGTTTTTT. This sequence joins TRBV4-1 and TRBJ2-2; no reliable D call. This CDR3 has 13 amino acids. Trimming took off 3 bases at V and 0 bases at J, with 2 bases between the two ends. Germline V CDR1 and CDR2: MGHRA, YSYEKL.

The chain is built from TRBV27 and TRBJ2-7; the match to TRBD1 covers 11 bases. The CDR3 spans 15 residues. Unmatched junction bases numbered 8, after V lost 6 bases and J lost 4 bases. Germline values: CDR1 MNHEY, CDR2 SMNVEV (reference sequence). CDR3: CASSLTGTGGYEQYF. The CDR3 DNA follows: TGTGCCAGCAGCCTCACCGGGACAGGGGGTTACGAGCAGTACTTC.

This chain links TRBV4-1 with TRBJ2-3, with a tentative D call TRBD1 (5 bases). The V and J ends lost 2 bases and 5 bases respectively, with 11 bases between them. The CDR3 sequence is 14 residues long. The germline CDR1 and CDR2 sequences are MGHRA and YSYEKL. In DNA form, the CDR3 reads TGCGCCAGCAGCCAAAGCCAGGGCGGAGATACGCAGTATTTT. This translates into CASSQSQGGDTQYF.

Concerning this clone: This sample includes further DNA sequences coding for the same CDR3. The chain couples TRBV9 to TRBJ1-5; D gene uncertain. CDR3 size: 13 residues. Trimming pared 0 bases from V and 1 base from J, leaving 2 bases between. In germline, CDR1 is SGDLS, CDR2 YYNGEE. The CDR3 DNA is TGTGCCAGCAGCGTAGGAAGCAATCAGCCCCAGCATTTT. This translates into CASSVGSNQPQHF.

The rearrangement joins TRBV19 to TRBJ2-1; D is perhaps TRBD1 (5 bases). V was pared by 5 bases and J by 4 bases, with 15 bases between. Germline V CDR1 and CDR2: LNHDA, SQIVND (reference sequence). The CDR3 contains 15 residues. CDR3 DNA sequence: TGTGCCAGTAGTTTAACAGGTGTTTCTTACAATGAGCAGTTCTTC. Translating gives CASSLTGVSYNEQFF.

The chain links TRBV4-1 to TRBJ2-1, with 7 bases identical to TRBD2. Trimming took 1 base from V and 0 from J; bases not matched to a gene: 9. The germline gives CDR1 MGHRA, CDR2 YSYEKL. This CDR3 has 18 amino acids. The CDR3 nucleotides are TGCGCCAGCAGCCAAGCGGCTGGCGGGAGTGCCTCCTACAATGAGCAGTTCTTC. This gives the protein CASSQAAGGSASYNEQFF.

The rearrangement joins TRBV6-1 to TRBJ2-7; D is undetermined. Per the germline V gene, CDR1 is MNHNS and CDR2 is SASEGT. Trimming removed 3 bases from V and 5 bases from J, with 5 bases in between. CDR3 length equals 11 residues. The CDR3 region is CASSETHEQYF. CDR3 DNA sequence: TGTGCCAGCAGTGAGACCCACGAGCAGTACTTC.

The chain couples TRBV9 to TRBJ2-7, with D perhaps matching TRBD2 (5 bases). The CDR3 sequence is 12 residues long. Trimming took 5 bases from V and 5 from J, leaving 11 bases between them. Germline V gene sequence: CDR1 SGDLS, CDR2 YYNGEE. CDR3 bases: TGTGCCAGCAGTTCGGGATCAAACGAGCAGTACTTC. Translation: CASSSGSNEQYF.

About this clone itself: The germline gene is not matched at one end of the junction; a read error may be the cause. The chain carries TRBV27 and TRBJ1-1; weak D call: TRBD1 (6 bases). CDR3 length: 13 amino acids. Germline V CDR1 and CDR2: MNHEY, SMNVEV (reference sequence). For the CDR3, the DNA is TGTGTCAGCAGCCACAGGGTATACACTGAAGCTTTCTTT. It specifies CVSSHRVYTEAFF.

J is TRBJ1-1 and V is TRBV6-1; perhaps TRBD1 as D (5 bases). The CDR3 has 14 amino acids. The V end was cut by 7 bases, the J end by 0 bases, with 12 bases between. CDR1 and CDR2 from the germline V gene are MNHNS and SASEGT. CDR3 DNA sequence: TGTGCCAGCAACCAGGGCGGGCTGAACACTGAAGCTTTCTTT. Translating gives CASNQGGLNTEAFF.

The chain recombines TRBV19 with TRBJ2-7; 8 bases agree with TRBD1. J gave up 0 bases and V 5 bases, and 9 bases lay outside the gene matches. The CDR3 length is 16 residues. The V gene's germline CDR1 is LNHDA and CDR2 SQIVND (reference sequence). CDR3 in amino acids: CASSFNTGTGSYEQYF. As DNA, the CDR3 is TGTGCCAGTAGTTTTAACACCGGGACAGGCTCCTACGAGCAGTACTTC.

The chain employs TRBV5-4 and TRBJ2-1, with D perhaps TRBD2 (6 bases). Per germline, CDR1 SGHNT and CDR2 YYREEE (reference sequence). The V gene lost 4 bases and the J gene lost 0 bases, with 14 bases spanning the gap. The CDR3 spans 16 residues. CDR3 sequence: CASSPGADYSYNEQFF. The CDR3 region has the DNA TGTGCCAGCAGCCCAGGAGCGGACTACTCCTACAATGAGCAGTTCTTC.

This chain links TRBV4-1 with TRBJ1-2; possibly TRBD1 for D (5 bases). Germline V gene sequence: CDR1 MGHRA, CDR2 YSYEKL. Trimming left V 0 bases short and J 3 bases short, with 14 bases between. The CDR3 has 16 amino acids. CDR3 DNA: TGCGCCAGCAGCCAAGATCTCGAACAGGATTACTATGGCTACACCTTC. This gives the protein CASSQDLEQDYYGYTF.

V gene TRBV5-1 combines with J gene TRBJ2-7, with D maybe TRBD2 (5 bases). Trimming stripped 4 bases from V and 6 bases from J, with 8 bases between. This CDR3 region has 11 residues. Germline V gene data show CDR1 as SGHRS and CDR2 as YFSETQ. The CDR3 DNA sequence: TGCGCCAGCAGCGCGGCGGGCGAGCAGTACTTC. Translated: CASSAAGEQYF.

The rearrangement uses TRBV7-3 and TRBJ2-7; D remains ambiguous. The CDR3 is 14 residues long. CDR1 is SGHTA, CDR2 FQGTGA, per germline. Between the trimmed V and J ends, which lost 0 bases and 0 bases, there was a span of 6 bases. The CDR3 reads CASSLTYGSYEQYF. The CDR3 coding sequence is TGTGCCAGCAGCTTAACCTATGGCTCCTACGAGCAGTACTTC.

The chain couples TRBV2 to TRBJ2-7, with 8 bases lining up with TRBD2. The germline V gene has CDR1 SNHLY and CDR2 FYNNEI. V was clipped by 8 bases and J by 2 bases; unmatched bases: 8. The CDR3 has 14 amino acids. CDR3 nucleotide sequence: TGTGCCAGCTATGAGCGGGGGAAACCCTACGAGCAGTACTTC. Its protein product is CASYERGKPYEQYF.

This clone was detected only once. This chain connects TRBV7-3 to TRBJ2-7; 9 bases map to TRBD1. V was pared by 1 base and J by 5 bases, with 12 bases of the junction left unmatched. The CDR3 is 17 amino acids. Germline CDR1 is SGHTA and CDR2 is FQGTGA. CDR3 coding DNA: TGTGCCAGCAGCTTAAAATACCGGGACAGGGAATGGGACGAGCAGTACTTC. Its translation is CASSLKYRDREWDEQYF.

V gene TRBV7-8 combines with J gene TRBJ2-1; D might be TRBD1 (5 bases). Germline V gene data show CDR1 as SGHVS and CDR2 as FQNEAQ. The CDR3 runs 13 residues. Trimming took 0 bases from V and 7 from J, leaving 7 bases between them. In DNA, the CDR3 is TGTGCCAGCAGCTTAGCGGGGCTAAATGAGCAGTTCTTC. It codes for CASSLAGLNEQFF.

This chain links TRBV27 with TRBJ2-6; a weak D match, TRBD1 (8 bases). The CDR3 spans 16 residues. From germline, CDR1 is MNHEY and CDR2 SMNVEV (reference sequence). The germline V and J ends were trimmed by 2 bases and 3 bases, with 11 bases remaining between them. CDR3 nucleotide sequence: TGTGCCAGCAGTTTAACAGGGGGGGTTGGGGCCAACGTCCTGACTTTC. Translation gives CASSLTGGVGANVLTF.

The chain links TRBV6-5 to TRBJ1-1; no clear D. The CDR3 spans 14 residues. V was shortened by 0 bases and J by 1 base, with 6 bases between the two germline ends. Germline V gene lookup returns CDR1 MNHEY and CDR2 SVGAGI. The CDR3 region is CASSYSTGNTEAFF. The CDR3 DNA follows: TGTGCCAGCAGTTACTCGACCGGGAACACTGAAGCTTTCTTT.

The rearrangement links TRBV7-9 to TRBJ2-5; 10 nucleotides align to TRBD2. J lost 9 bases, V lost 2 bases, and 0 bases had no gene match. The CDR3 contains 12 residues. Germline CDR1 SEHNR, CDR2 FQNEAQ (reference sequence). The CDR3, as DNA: TGTGCCAGCAGCTTAAGCGGGGGGGCCCAGTACTTC. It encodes CASSLSGGAQYF.

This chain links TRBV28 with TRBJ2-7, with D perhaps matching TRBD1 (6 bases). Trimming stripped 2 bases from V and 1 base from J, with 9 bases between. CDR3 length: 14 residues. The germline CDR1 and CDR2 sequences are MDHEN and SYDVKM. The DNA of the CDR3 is TGTGCCAGCAGTTTACAGGGGCCTTCCTACGAGCAGTACTTC. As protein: CASSLQGPSYEQYF.

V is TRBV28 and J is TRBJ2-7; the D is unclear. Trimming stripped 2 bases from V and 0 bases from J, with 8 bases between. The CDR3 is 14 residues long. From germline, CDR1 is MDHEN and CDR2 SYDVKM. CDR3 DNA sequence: TGTGCCAGCAGTTTAAAAGGCACCTCCTACGAGCAGTACTTC. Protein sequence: CASSLKGTSYEQYF. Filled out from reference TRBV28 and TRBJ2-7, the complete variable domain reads DVKVTQSSRYLVKRTGEKVFLECVQDMDHENMFWYRQDPGLGLRLIYFSYDVKMKEKGDIPEGYSVSREKKERFSLILESASTNQTSMYLCASSLKGTSYEQYFGPGTRLTVT.

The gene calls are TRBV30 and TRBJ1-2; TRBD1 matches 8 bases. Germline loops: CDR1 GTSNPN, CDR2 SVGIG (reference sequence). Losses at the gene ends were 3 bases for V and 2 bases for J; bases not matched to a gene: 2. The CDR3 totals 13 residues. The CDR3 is CAWRDRANYGYTF. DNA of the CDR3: TGTGCCTGGAGGGACAGGGCGAACTATGGCTACACCTTC. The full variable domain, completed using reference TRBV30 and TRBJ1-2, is SQTIHQWPATLVQPVGSPLSLECTVEGTSNPNLYWYRQAAGRGLQLLFYSVGIGQISSEVPQNLSASRPQDRQFILSSKKLLLSDSGFYLCAWRDRANYGYTFGSGTRLTVV.

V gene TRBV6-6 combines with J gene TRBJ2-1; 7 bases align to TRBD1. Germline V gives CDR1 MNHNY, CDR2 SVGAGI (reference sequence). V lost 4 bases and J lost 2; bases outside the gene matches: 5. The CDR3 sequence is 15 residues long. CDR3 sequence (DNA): TGTGCCAGCAGTTTAGGGGGCTGGACCTACAATGAGCAGTTCTTC. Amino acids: CASSLGGWTYNEQFF.

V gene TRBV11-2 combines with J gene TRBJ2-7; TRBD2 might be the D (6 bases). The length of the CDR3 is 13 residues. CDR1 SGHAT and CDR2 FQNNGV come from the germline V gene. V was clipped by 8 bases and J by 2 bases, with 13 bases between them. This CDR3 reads CASGVASAYEQYF. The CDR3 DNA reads TGTGCCAGCGGGGTGGCTAGCGCCTACGAGCAGTACTTC.

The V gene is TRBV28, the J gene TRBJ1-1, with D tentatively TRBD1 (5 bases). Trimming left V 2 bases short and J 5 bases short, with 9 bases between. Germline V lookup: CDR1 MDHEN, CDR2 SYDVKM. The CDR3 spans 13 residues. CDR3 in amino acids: CASSLRGGTEAFF. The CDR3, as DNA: TGTGCCAGCAGTTTAAGGGGCGGGACTGAAGCTTTCTTT.